Following are 32 T cell receptor beta chains from one sample sequenced in a study of shared clonotypes between healthy human individuals (dated by TCRdb to about 2020). Library prep was done by the immunoSEQ multiplex PCR assay. TCRdb stores this immuneACCESS table with in-frame sequences only. Part of the clones is absent; in the studies checked, under half of the shortfall reflects unresolved V genes, and no reason is known for the rest. For this sample the table gives about 580,000 clones, of which roughly 98% were detected only once. The ten most abundant clones make up less than 0.35% of the sample. CD8 naive samples were CD45RO-negative cells positively selected for CCR7, giving a CD45RA+CCR7+ population that excluded TemRA cells. Material for sequencing was naive CD8+ T cells sorted from blood. Reading the label with the study, this specimen's cell subset or site is: CD45RA+CCR7+. These receptor sequences come from a man aged 30-40 years in good health.

The chain uses TRBV27 and TRBJ2-7, with 14 bases lining up with TRBD2. V trimming: 6 bases; J trimming: 3 bases; junction bases outside the gene matches: 13. Germline V lookup: CDR1 MNHEY, CDR2 SMNVEV (reference sequence). The CDR3 is 18 amino acids. The CDR3 DNA reads TGTGCCAGCAGCCCGACTAGCGGGAGGGCCATTCGTCTCTACGAGCAGTACTTC. It yields the protein CASSPTSGRAIRLYEQYF.

The chain has TRBV11-3 and TRBJ2-1; 8 positions agree with TRBD2. CDR3 size: 14 residues. Germline V gene sequence: CDR1 SGHNT, CDR2 YENEEA. The V and J ends lost 5 bases and 7 bases, in that order; junction bases with no gene match: 7. The CDR3 is CASSTPGLVNEQFF. As DNA, the CDR3 is TGTGCCAGCAGCACCCCGGGACTAGTGAATGAGCAGTTCTTC.

The V call is TRBV20-1, the J call TRBJ2-1; D gene uncertain. V lost 6 bases, J lost 6 bases, and 9 bases lay in between. The length of the CDR3 is 11 residues. Germline CDR1 and CDR2: DFQATT and SNEGSKA (reference sequence). CDR3 sequence (DNA): TGCAGTGCCGACTCGCTCAATGAGCAGTTCTTC. Translated, it gives CSADSLNEQFF.

V is TRBV19 and J is TRBJ1-2; a possible D gene is TRBD1 (5 bases). Trimming shortened V by 7 bases and J by 4 bases, and 10 bases separated the two germline ends. The CDR3 spans 12 residues. From germline, CDR1 is LNHDA and CDR2 SQIVND (reference sequence). The CDR3 DNA reads TGTGCCAGTACAGGGCTCGGCTATGGCTACACCTTC. Translation: CASTGLGYGYTF.

J is TRBJ1-5 and V is TRBV6-5; a weak D match, TRBD1 (6 bases). V lost 7 bases, J lost 3 bases, and 10 bases lay in between. Germline CDR1 and CDR2: MNHEY and SVGAGI. The CDR3 is 13 amino acids. The CDR3 DNA is TGTGCCAGCACCACAGGGCCCAATCAGCCCCAGCATTTT. This codes for CASTTGPNQPQHF.

The chain recombines TRBV27 with TRBJ2-1; 7 bases align to TRBD2. This CDR3 comprises 15 residues. Trimming at V came to 7 bases and at J to 4 bases, leaving 10 bases not matched to a gene. The germline V gene encodes CDR1 MNHEY and CDR2 SMNVEV (reference sequence). The CDR3 protein is CASTEGTTPYNEQFF. The CDR3 DNA reads TGTGCCAGCACGGAGGGGACTACCCCTTACAATGAGCAGTTCTTC.

The chain joins TRBV5-6 to TRBJ2-3; 11 bases match TRBD2. Germline CDR1 is SGHDT and CDR2 is YYEEEE. The junction had 11 bases not matched to a gene; V was cut back by 5 bases and J by 0 bases. CDR3 length: 18 amino acids. In nucleotides, the CDR3 is TGTGCCAGCAGATCGGGACTAGCGGAACCTCCTAGCACAGATACGCAGTATTTT. Encoded protein: CASRSGLAEPPSTDTQYF. The variable domain in full, completed from reference TRBV5-6 and TRBJ2-3, reads DAGVTQSPTHLIKTRGQQVTLRCSPKSGHDTVSWYQQALGQGPQFIFQYYEEEERQRGNFPDRFSGHQFPNYSSELNVNALLLGDSALYLCASRSGLAEPPSTDTQYFGPGTRLTVL.

This chain links TRBV7-2 with TRBJ2-5, with 11 bases that match TRBD2. The germline CDR1 and CDR2 sequences are SGHTA and FQGNSA. The CDR3 covers 20 residues. J gave up 5 bases and V 0 bases, and 17 bases lay outside the gene matches. DNA of the CDR3: TGTGCCAGCAGCTTAGCAGTTTTGGGGCTAGCGGGAGGAAATGTGGAGACCCAGTACTTC. It encodes CASSLAVLGLAGGNVETQYF.

The V call is TRBV7-2, the J call TRBJ1-2, with no clear D. Germline assignment: CDR1 SGHTA and CDR2 FQGNSA. The CDR3 is 14 amino acids. V lost 3 bases to trimming and J lost 7 bases, with 15 bases between them. This CDR3 is CASSLIRSGFGYTF. CDR3 coding DNA: TGTGCCAGCAGCTTGATAAGGTCGGGTTTTGGCTACACCTTC.

V usage is TRBV7-9 and J usage is TRBJ1-2; 7 nucleotides align to TRBD1. CDR1 is SEHNR and CDR2 is FQNEAQ in the germline V gene (reference sequence). The CDR3 covers 15 residues. The V segment lost 4 bases and the J segment 5 bases; nucleotides outside the gene matches: 10. The CDR3 here is CASSSSGQSQYGYTF. DNA for the CDR3: TGTGCCAGCAGCTCATCGGGACAGTCTCAGTATGGCTACACCTTC.

The chain employs TRBV7-9 and TRBJ1-2, with TRBD1 matching 9 bases. The V and J ends lost 4 bases and 4 bases, in that order; junction bases with no gene match: 10. Germline V gene data show CDR1 as SEHNR and CDR2 as FQNEAQ (reference sequence). The CDR3 consists of 16 residues. The CDR3 region has the DNA TGTGCCAGCAGCTCACACCGGGACAGGGTGACCTATGGCTACACCTTC. Its translation: CASSSHRDRVTYGYTF.

V is TRBV9 and J is TRBJ2-1, with 11 positions matching TRBD2. Trimming at V came to 4 bases and at J to 7 bases, leaving 10 bases not matched to a gene. The CDR3 is 16 amino acids. CDR1 and CDR2 from the germline V gene are SGDLS and YYNGEE. The CDR3: CASSPRLAGSRNEQFF. The CDR3 DNA is TGTGCCAGCAGCCCGCGACTAGCGGGAAGCCGGAATGAGCAGTTCTTC.

This chain links TRBV9 with TRBJ2-1; the match to TRBD2 covers 8 bases. The germline gives CDR1 SGDLS, CDR2 YYNGEE. V shed 7 bases, J shed 8 bases, and the junction held 11 bases outside the gene matches. The CDR3 loop spans 14 amino acids. In DNA, the CDR3 is TGTGCCAGCCGTCCAGCGGGAGCTGTGGATGAGCAGTTCTTC. This encodes CASRPAGAVDEQFF. The variable domain in full, completed from reference TRBV9 and TRBJ2-1, reads DSGVTQTPKHLITATGQRVTLRCSPRSGDLSVYWYQQSLDQGLQFLIQYYNGEERAKGNILERFSAQQFPDLHSELNLSSLELGDSALYFCASRPAGAVDEQFFGPGTRLTVL.

CDR3 nucleotides: TGCGCCAGCAGCTTGGCCATCGGGACAGGTAGCGAGACCCAGTACTTC. Its translation is CASSLAIGTGSETQYF. The chain joins TRBV5-1 to TRBJ2-5; 8 bases align to TRBD1. The CDR3 is 16 residues long. The V gene's germline CDR1 is SGHRS and CDR2 YFSETQ. V gave up 0 bases and J gave up 5 bases; unmatched junction bases: 9.

The chain links TRBV29-1 to TRBJ2-7; D ambiguous. The CDR3 has 13 amino acids. V was clipped by 4 bases and J by 0 bases, with 10 bases between them. From germline, CDR1 is SQVTM and CDR2 ANQGSEA. CDR3 sequence: CSVVPISSYEQYF. The CDR3 DNA is TGCAGCGTTGTTCCAATCAGCTCCTACGAGCAGTACTTC.

The rearrangement links TRBV2 to TRBJ2-1; 11 bases are shared with TRBD1. Germline assignment: CDR1 SNHLY and CDR2 FYNNEI. This CDR3 has 16 amino acids. V shed 5 bases, J shed 8 bases, and the junction held 11 bases outside the gene matches. The CDR3 region is CASSLEGTGGIDEQFF. In DNA form, the CDR3 reads TGTGCCAGCAGTCTAGAGGGGACAGGGGGTATAGATGAGCAGTTCTTC.

J is TRBJ1-5 and V is TRBV7-9; a possible D gene is TRBD1 (6 bases). Germline CDR1 reads SEHNR; CDR2 reads FQNEAQ (reference sequence). V was pared by 11 bases and J by 2 bases, with 10 bases between. The CDR3 runs 12 residues. CDR3 in amino acids: CASRQGNQPQHF. DNA of the CDR3: TGTGCCTCCAGACAGGGCAATCAGCCCCAGCATTTT.

The J gene is TRBJ2-1, the V gene TRBV2, with TRBD2 identical over 10 bases. Germline CDR1 reads SNHLY; CDR2 reads FYNNEI. This CDR3 spans 17 amino acids. The V and J ends lost 4 bases and 1 base, in that order; junction bases with no gene match: 7. CDR3 nucleotide sequence: TGTGCCAGCAGTGGGACTAGCGGAGGAAGGTCCTACAATGAGCAGTTCTTC. Translation gives CASSGTSGGRSYNEQFF.

In its sample, this clone was seen once. V gene TRBV7-9 combines with J gene TRBJ1-4; TRBD1 might be the D (5 bases). V was cut by 6 bases and J by 8 bases, with 16 bases left in between. The V gene's germline CDR1 is SEHNR and CDR2 FQNEAQ (reference sequence). There are 14 residues in the CDR3. The CDR3: CASRRDSNREKLFF. Here the CDR3 DNA reads TGTGCCAGCAGGAGGGACTCTAATCGGGAAAAACTGTTTTTT.

Points on this clone: This same CDR3 is encoded by further DNA sequences in the sample. J is TRBJ2-7 and V is TRBV29-1; 9 nucleotides line up with TRBD1. The CDR3 consists of 14 residues. Germline CDR1 and CDR2: SQVTM and ANQGSEA. The J segment lost 3 bases and the V segment lost 1 base, leaving 4 bases of the junction unmatched. The CDR3 region has the DNA TGCAGCGTTGAAGTGCCGGGACAGGGCTACGAGCAGTACTTC. Translation: CSVEVPGQGYEQYF.

Of note for this clone: The identical CDR3 is also encoded by other nucleotide sequences in the sample. V usage is TRBV28 and J usage is TRBJ1-5; a possible D gene is TRBD1 (6 bases). V dropped 6 bases and J dropped 1 base, with 10 bases sitting between them. The CDR3 has 14 residues. Germline CDR1 reads MDHEN; CDR2 reads SYDVKM. CDR3 sequence (DNA): TGTGCCAGCAGCTTAAGGGGGAGCAATCAGCCCCAGCATTTT. As protein: CASSLRGSNQPQHF.

V gene TRBV28 combines with J gene TRBJ2-2, with D unresolved. The CDR3 extends over 14 amino acids. Per the germline V gene, CDR1 is MDHEN and CDR2 is SYDVKM. Trimming pared 3 bases from V and 5 bases from J, leaving 10 bases between. The CDR3: CASSFTVGTGELFF. CDR3 DNA: TGTGCCAGCAGTTTCACGGTGGGGACCGGGGAGCTGTTTTTT.

The chain carries TRBV4-1 and TRBJ2-1; 10 nucleotides agree with TRBD2. The V gene's germline CDR1 is MGHRA and CDR2 YSYEKL. The CDR3 loop spans 16 amino acids. V lost 0 bases and J lost 9; bases outside the gene matches: 8. CDR3 sequence: CASSQDRLAGVVEQFF. Here the CDR3 DNA reads TGCGCCAGCAGCCAAGACCGGCTAGCGGGAGTCGTTGAGCAGTTCTTC.

The V call is TRBV9, the J call TRBJ2-5; D remains unclear. CDR3 length: 13 amino acids. Trimming removed 3 bases at V and 2 bases at J, with 8 bases between. Germline lookup yields CDR1 SGDLS and CDR2 YYNGEE. In nucleotides, the CDR3 is TGTGCCAGCAGCGGGGCGGATCAAGAGACCCAGTACTTC. It translates to CASSGADQETQYF.

The J gene is TRBJ1-2, the V gene TRBV28, with D uncertain. CDR3 length: 14 amino acids. Trimming pared 8 bases from V and 3 bases from J, leaving 16 bases between. Germline values: CDR1 MDHEN, CDR2 SYDVKM. The CDR3 loop reads CASRPTTVDYGYTF. CDR3 nucleotides: TGTGCCAGCCGACCGACAACGGTGGACTATGGCTACACCTTC.

V gene TRBV9 combines with J gene TRBJ2-1, with TRBD2 identical over 8 bases. The germline V gene encodes CDR1 SGDLS and CDR2 YYNGEE. This CDR3 spans 15 amino acids. V lost 0 bases to trimming and J lost 3 bases; unmatched junction nucleotides: 2. The CDR3 here is CASSVEREFYNEQFF. The CDR3, as DNA: TGTGCCAGCAGCGTAGAGCGGGAGTTCTACAATGAGCAGTTCTTC.

The chain carries TRBV5-8 and TRBJ1-5; D remains unclear. Germline assignment: CDR1 SGHTS and CDR2 YDEGEE. The CDR3 is 14 residues long. Trimming shortened V by 2 bases and J by 5 bases, and 11 bases separated the two germline ends. The CDR3 reads CASSLGGSDQPQHF. The CDR3 DNA reads as TGTGCCAGCAGCTTAGGAGGGTCGGATCAGCCCCAGCATTTT.

This clone came up once. J is TRBJ1-1 and V is TRBV2; possibly TRBD1 for D (6 bases). This CDR3 is 14 amino acids long. Trimming cost V 5 bases and J 1 base, with 11 bases left between them. Germline loops: CDR1 SNHLY, CDR2 FYNNEI. The DNA for the CDR3 is TGTGCCAGCAGTATTGGGGGCTCGAACACTGAAGCTTTCTTT. Its translation is CASSIGGSNTEAFF.

This sequence joins TRBV28 and TRBJ1-1; D perhaps matches TRBD1 (6 bases). V was trimmed by 6 bases and J by 6 bases, leaving 8 bases between them. This CDR3 region has 11 residues. Per the germline V gene, CDR1 is MDHEN and CDR2 is SYDVKM. The CDR3 DNA reads as TGTGCCAGCAGAAGGGGGGCTGAAGCTTTCTTT. Its translation: CASRRGAEAFF.

The chain couples TRBV7-2 to TRBJ2-7; 10 positions match TRBD1. The length of the CDR3 is 14 residues. Germline-derived CDR1 and CDR2 are SGHTA and FQGNSA. Unmatched junction bases numbered 4, after V lost 5 bases and J lost 3 bases. CDR3 sequence: CASSTRTGGYEQYF. The CDR3 region has the DNA TGTGCCAGCAGCACAAGGACAGGGGGCTACGAGCAGTACTTC.

J is TRBJ2-7 and V is TRBV28, with D hard to call. The CDR3 contains 13 residues. In germline, CDR1 is MDHEN, CDR2 SYDVKM. Deletions cut 3 bases from V and 5 bases from J, with 11 bases between. The CDR3 protein is CASSFRVVDEQYF. As DNA, the CDR3 is TGTGCCAGCAGTTTTAGGGTAGTTGACGAGCAGTACTTC. The entire variable domain, with the rest obtained from reference TRBV28 and TRBJ2-7, is as follows: DVKVTQSSRYLVKRTGEKVFLECVQDMDHENMFWYRQDPGLGLRLIYFSYDVKMKEKGDIPEGYSVSREKKERFSLILESASTNQTSMYLCASSFRVVDEQYFGPGTRLTVT.

The rearrangement links TRBV10-3 to TRBJ2-7, with 7 bases that match TRBD1. After removal of 2 bases from V and 2 bases from J, the junction contained 3 bases not matched to a gene. The CDR3 is 14 residues long. Germline-derived CDR1 and CDR2 are ENHRY and SYGVKD. The CDR3 sequence: CAISEGDSTYEQYF. The CDR3, as DNA: TGTGCCATCAGTGAGGGGGACAGTACCTACGAGCAGTACTTC.